Below are 17 T cell receptor beta chains sequenced from a single sample in a study of beta chain features in type 1 diabetes. The antigens for these receptors are not known. The whole isolated RNA underwent reverse transcription, so sequencing captured expressed TCRB transcripts. Assay: immunoSEQ multiplex PCR; the TCRdb copy retains only in-frame clones and omits some. The table records 150,000 to 200,000 clones, about 9% of them present only once. Study-level findings and limits: A moderate, significant TCRB CDR3 shortening appeared in type 1 diabetes across four CD4+ subsets.

The specimen was central memory CD4+ T cells from blood. The receptors here all came from a woman between 18 and 30 years old with type 1 diabetes.

This chain uses TRBV7-2 with TRBJ1-2; D is undetermined. The V end was cut by 1 base, the J end by 8 bases, with 14 bases between. Per the germline V gene, CDR1 is SGHTA and CDR2 is FQGNSA. The CDR3 totals 14 residues. CDR3 region: CASSLGWEGSGYTF. CDR3 bases: TGTGCCAGCAGCTTAGGTTGGGAGGGTTCGGGCTACACCTTC.

V usage is TRBV12-5 and J usage is TRBJ2-1, with TRBD2 matching over 15 bases. With V trimmed by 6 bases and J by 9 bases, 9 bases remained unmatched. In germline, CDR1 is LGHNT, CDR2 FRNRAP. CDR3 length: 16 residues. CDR3 bases: TGTGCTAGTGGCCGCGGACTAGCGGGGGGGCAGGGTGAGCAGTTCTTC. Translated, it gives CASGRGLAGGQGEQFF.

This clone was seen a few times. The chain is built from TRBV5-4 and TRBJ1-2; TRBD1 is a possible D gene (6 bases). Looked up from germline, CDR1 is SGHNT and CDR2 is YYREEE (reference sequence). Trimming took 2 bases from V and 0 from J, leaving 11 bases between them. The CDR3 consists of 15 residues. The CDR3 protein is CASSFDRTTNYGYTF. CDR3 bases: TGTGCCAGCAGCTTCGACAGGACAACTAACTATGGCTACACCTTC.

The V call is TRBV10-3, the J call TRBJ2-3, with TRBD1 matching over 7 bases. The CDR3 covers 13 residues. V shed 6 bases and J 2 bases; nucleotides not matched to a gene: 2. Germline V gene lookup returns CDR1 ENHRY and CDR2 SYGVKD. CDR3 nucleotides: TGTGCCATCAGAGGGACAGTCACAGATACGCAGTATTTT. Amino acid sequence: CAIRGTVTDTQYF.

The CDR3 DNA follows: TGTGCCAGCAGCTTGCACCGACACACCTACGAGCAGTACTTC. It yields the protein CASSLHRHTYEQYF. J is TRBJ2-7 and V is TRBV7-2; D not certain. The germline V and J ends were trimmed by 3 bases and 2 bases, with 11 bases remaining between them. This CDR3 has 14 amino acids. Germline V gene sequence: CDR1 SGHTA, CDR2 FQGNSA.

This clone was seen a handful of times. The chain recombines TRBV27 with TRBJ2-1; 13 bases map to TRBD2. The CDR3 contains 15 residues. J lost 10 bases, V lost 6 bases, and 9 bases had no gene match. CDR1 is MNHEY and CDR2 is SMNVEV in the germline V gene (reference sequence). CDR3 DNA: TGTGCCAGCAGCGTACCGGGACTAGCGGGAAGGGAGCAGTTCTTC. Its protein is CASSVPGLAGREQFF.

In its sample, this clone was seen a few times. The chain combines TRBV18 with TRBJ1-6, with TRBD1 matching 7 bases. The CDR3 totals 17 residues. In germline, CDR1 is KGHSH, CDR2 LQKENI. With V trimmed by 2 bases and J by 7 bases, 11 bases remained unmatched. The CDR3 sequence is CASSPSSVRDSNSPLHF. CDR3 bases: TGTGCCAGCTCACCATCCAGCGTCCGGGACAGCAATTCACCCCTCCACTTT. Filled out from reference TRBV18 and TRBJ1-6, the complete variable domain reads NAGVMQNPRHLVRRRGQEARLRCSPMKGHSHVYWYRQLPEEGLKFMVYLQKENIIDESGMPKERFSAEFPKEGPSILRIQQVVRGDSAAYFCASSPSSVRDSNSPLHFGNGTRLTVT.

The chain recombines TRBV28 with TRBJ2-7; 9 nucleotides agree with TRBD2. V was pared by 6 bases and J by 4 bases, with 7 bases of the junction left unmatched. The CDR3 runs 14 residues. The V gene's germline CDR1 is MDHEN and CDR2 SYDVKM. CDR3 nucleotides: TGTGCCAGCAGGACACCGGGACTAGCTTACGAGCAGTACTTC. This encodes CASRTPGLAYEQYF.

The genes are TRBV7-2 and TRBJ2-5; the match to TRBD2 covers 7 bases. Per germline, CDR1 SGHTA and CDR2 FQGNSA. After removal of 5 bases from V and 5 bases from J, the junction contained 14 bases not matched to a gene. The CDR3 has 16 residues. The CDR3: CASSPQGLDGSETQYF. For the CDR3, the DNA is TGTGCCAGCAGCCCGCAAGGACTAGATGGGTCCGAGACCCAGTACTTC.

This clone was seen more than once but under ten times. V is TRBV11-2 and J is TRBJ1-2; 7 nucleotides align to TRBD1. Germline V gives CDR1 SGHAT, CDR2 FQNNGV. V was pared by 5 bases and J by 0 bases, with 6 bases of the junction left unmatched. CDR3 size: 15 residues. CDR3 protein: CASSRYGTANYGYTF. As DNA, the CDR3 is TGTGCCAGCAGCCGATACGGGACAGCTAACTATGGCTACACCTTC.

For the CDR3, the DNA is TGTGCCAGCAGTTTAGGCAGGTCCACTAACTATGGCTACACCTTC. This sequence encodes CASSLGRSTNYGYTF. The rearrangement joins TRBV28 to TRBJ1-2; no definite D call. Trimming cost V 2 bases and J 0 bases, with 10 bases left between them. The germline V gene has CDR1 MDHEN and CDR2 SYDVKM. This CDR3 has 15 amino acids.

The chain carries TRBV5-5 and TRBJ2-7; no definite D call. CDR1 is SGHKS, CDR2 YYEKEE, per germline (reference sequence). Trimming took 6 bases from V and 0 from J, leaving 7 bases between them. The CDR3 is 12 amino acids. The DNA of the CDR3 is TGTGCCAGCATGGCGGACTCCTACGAGCAGTACTTC. It is translated as CASMADSYEQYF.

The V and J genes are TRBV5-1 and TRBJ2-5; TRBD1 might be the D (5 bases). Germline V lookup: CDR1 SGHRS, CDR2 YFSETQ. V dropped 5 bases and J dropped 1 base, with 12 bases sitting between them. This CDR3 has 14 residues. The CDR3 region is CASSPTAAQETQYF. The CDR3 region has the DNA TGCGCCAGCAGTCCGACAGCCGCCCAAGAGACCCAGTACTTC.

This clone was recorded a few times. The chain carries TRBV4-3 and TRBJ2-5; TRBD1 might be the D (5 bases). The V gene lost 0 bases and the J gene lost 1 base, with 12 bases spanning the gap. The CDR3 spans 16 residues. Germline values: CDR1 LGHNA, CDR2 YSLEER. Written as DNA, the CDR3 is TGCGCCAGCAGCCAAGAGATGCAGGGCGGCCAAGAGACCCAGTACTTC. Amino acid sequence: CASSQEMQGGQETQYF.

This clone was observed a handful of times. The chain couples TRBV28 to TRBJ1-1, with D possibly TRBD1 on 5 matching bases. The CDR3 consists of 12 residues. Trimming cost V 5 bases and J 10 bases, with 14 bases left between them. From germline, CDR1 is MDHEN and CDR2 SYDVKM. CDR3 protein: CASSRNRMRAFF. Written as DNA, the CDR3 is TGTGCCAGCAGTCGGAACAGGATGAGAGCTTTCTTT.

In this sample, this clone turned up many times. The rearrangement joins TRBV18 to TRBJ1-1, with D perhaps matching TRBD1 (6 bases). V was pared by 3 bases and J by 4 bases, with 15 bases between. Per the germline V gene, CDR1 is KGHSH and CDR2 is LQKENI. This CDR3 contains 15 residues. This chain's CDR3 is CASSPRGVGGTEAFF. The CDR3 DNA reads TGTGCCAGCTCACCCCGAGGGGTAGGGGGCACTGAAGCTTTCTTT. The whole variable domain, filled in from reference TRBV18 and TRBJ1-1, reads NAGVMQNPRHLVRRRGQEARLRCSPMKGHSHVYWYRQLPEEGLKFMVYLQKENIIDESGMPKERFSAEFPKEGPSILRIQQVVRGDSAAYFCASSPRGVGGTEAFFGQGTRLTVV.

This rearrangement joins TRBV4-3 to TRBJ1-3; D is possibly TRBD1 (5 bases). V gave up 4 bases and J gave up 0 bases, with 7 bases separating them. Per the germline V gene, CDR1 is LGHNA and CDR2 is YSLEER. This CDR3 has 14 amino acids. DNA for the CDR3: TGCGCCAGCAGCCCTCAGGGCTCTGGAAACACCATATATTTT. This sequence encodes CASSPQGSGNTIYF.